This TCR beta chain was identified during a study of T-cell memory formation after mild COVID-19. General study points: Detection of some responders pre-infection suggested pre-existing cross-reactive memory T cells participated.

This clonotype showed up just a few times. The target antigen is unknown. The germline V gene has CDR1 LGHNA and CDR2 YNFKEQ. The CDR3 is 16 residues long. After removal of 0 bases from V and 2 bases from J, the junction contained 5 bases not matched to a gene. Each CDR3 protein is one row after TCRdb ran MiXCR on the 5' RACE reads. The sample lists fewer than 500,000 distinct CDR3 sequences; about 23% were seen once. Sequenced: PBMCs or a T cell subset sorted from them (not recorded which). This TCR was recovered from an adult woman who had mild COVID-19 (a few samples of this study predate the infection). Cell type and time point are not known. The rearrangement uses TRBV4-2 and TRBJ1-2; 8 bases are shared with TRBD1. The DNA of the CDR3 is TGTGCCAGCAGCCAAGATCCCGGACAGGGCAACTATGGCTACACCTTC. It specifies CASSQDPGQGNYGYTF.